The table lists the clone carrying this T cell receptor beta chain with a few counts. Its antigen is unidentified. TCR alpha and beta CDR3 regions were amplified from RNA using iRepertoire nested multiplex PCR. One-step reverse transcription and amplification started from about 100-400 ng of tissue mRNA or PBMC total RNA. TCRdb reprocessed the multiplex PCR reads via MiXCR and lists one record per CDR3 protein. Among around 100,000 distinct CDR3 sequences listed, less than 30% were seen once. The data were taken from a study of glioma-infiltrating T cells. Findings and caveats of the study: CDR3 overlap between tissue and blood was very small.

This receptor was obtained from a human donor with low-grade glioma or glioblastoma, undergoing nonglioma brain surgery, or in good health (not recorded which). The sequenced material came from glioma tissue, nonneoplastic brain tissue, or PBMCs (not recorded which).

CDR3 DNA sequence: TGTGCCAGCAGCCCAGGGGATGTGAATAATTCACCCCTCCACTTT. Its translation: CASSPGDVNNSPLHF. The genes are TRBV6-1 and TRBJ1-6; D possibly corresponds to TRBD1 (6 bases). Germline loops: CDR1 MNHNS, CDR2 SASEGT. Between the trimmed V and J ends, which lost 6 bases and 5 bases, there was a span of 14 bases. This CDR3 is built from 15 residues.